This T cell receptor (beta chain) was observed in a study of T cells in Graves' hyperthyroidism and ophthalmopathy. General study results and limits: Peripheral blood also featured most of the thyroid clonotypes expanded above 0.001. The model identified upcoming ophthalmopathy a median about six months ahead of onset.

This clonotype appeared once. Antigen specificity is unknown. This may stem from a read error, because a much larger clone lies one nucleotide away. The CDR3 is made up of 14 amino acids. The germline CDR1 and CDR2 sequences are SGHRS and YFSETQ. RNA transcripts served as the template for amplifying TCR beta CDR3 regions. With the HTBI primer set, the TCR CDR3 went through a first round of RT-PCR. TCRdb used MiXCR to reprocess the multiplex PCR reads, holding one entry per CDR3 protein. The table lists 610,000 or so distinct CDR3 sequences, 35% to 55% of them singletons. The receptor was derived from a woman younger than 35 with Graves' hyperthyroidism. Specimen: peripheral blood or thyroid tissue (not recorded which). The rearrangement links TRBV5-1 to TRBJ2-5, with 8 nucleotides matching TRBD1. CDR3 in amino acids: CVSSLDGQGGTQYF. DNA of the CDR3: TGCGTCAGCAGCTTGGATGGACAGGGTGGGACCCAGTACTTC.